Listed here are 5 T cell receptor beta chains from one sample, sequenced in a study of CD8+ T cells in alopecia areata. After isolation, RNA underwent reverse transcription to generate cDNA as the sequencing template. Profiling relied on immunoSEQ multiplex PCR, and the TCRdb table lists in-frame clones only, not all of them. The table lists 120,000 or so clones, around 61% of them singletons. Input material: CD4+ T cells sorted from blood. The receptors originated from a human donor in good health.

The CDR3 here is CAWSPDRLNTEAFF. The CDR3 nucleotides read TGTGCCTGGAGTCCTGACAGACTGAACACTGAAGCTTTCTTT. V is TRBV30 and J is TRBJ1-1, with D maybe TRBD1 (5 bases). The ends were cut back, 2 bases at V and 0 bases at J, with 10 bases in the middle. The CDR3 is 14 residues long. The germline V gene has CDR1 GTSNPN and CDR2 SVGIG (reference sequence).

This chain connects TRBV4-1 to TRBJ1-4, with D perhaps matching TRBD1 (5 bases). Germline CDR1 and CDR2: MGHRA and YSYEKL. The V end was cut by 3 bases, the J end by 4 bases, with 21 bases between. The CDR3 is 18 amino acids. The CDR3 spells CASSQQSSSGTHNEKLFF. DNA for the CDR3: TGCGCCAGCAGCCAGCAATCTTCCTCAGGGACTCATAATGAAAAACTGTTTTTT.

V usage is TRBV2 and J usage is TRBJ2-5; tentative D call: TRBD1 (6 bases). V was trimmed by 5 bases and J by 4 bases, leaving 11 bases between them. The CDR3 has 13 residues. From germline, CDR1 is SNHLY and CDR2 FYNNEI. CDR3 nucleotide sequence: TGTGCCAGCAGTTTACTCAGGGGAGAGACCCAGTACTTC. It yields the protein CASSLLRGETQYF.

The chain is built from TRBV6-5 and TRBJ1-2, with 10 bases aligning to TRBD1. V dropped 6 bases and J dropped 8; count of bases not matched to a gene: 0. The CDR3 contains 11 residues. CDR1 is MNHEY and CDR2 is SVGAGI in the germline V gene. CDR3 sequence (DNA): TGTGCCAGCAGGGGACAGGGGGGCTACACCTTC. Encoded protein: CASRGQGGYTF.

J is TRBJ2-1 and V is TRBV6-6; tentative D call: TRBD2 (7 bases). Per germline, CDR1 MNHNY and CDR2 SVGAGI (reference sequence). Trimming stripped 8 bases from V and 8 bases from J, with 19 bases between. This CDR3 contains 14 residues. The CDR3 loop reads CASAEGGRGDEQFF. CDR3 nucleotide sequence: TGTGCCAGCGCCGAGGGGGGGCGCGGGGATGAGCAGTTCTTC.